The rows below give T cell receptor beta chains drawn from one sample of a study of tumor-infiltrating lymphocytes in primary liver carcinoma. TCRdb itself ran the multiplex PCR reads through MiXCR, one entry per CDR3 protein. The table has some 180,000 distinct CDR3 sequences, less than 65% seen once; the top ten hold around 74%. Sample: peripheral blood. The source is a man aged 35-49 years with primary liver carcinoma and hepatitis B virus infection. Each CDR3 is given with its conserved first and last residue. A D gene is named only where the DNA matches it firmly. Clone size is shown for a subset of rows, as once, few, many or a class of expanded clone.

clone_size,j_call,v_call,d_call,cdr3_aa,cdr3_nt
.,TRBJ1-6,TRBV6-5,TRBD1,CASSPGTGGGIVSGSPLHF,TGTGCCAGCAGTCCCGGGACAGGGGGTGGAATAGTCTCGGGATCACCCCTCCACTTT
many,TRBJ2-6,TRBV11-2,.,CASSLWTAISGANVLTF,TGTGCCAGCAGCTTGTGGACAGCGATCTCTGGGGCCAACGTCCTGACTTTC
.,TRBJ2-5,TRBV6-6,.,CASKTIQETQYF,TGTGCCAGCAAAACAATCCAAGAGACCCAGTACTTC
few,TRBJ2-7,TRBV28,TRBD1,CASRGQGYEQYF,TGTGCCAGCCGCGGACAGGGCTACGAGCAGTACTTC
.,TRBJ1-2,TRBV5-4,.,CASSTRKDGYTF,TGTGCCAGCAGCACTCGAAAGGATGGCTACACCTTC
.,TRBJ2-2,TRBV7-9,TRBD2,CASSATSGRVPGELFF,TGCGCCAGCAGCGCGACTAGCGGGAGAGTACCCGGGGAGCTGTTTTTT
.,TRBJ2-7,TRBV14,TRBD2,CASSQVELAGYYEQYF,TGTGCCAGCAGCCAAGTAGAGCTAGCGGGTTACTACGAGCAGTACTTC
many,TRBJ2-1,TRBV6-5,.,CASSYALADEQFF,TGTGCCAGCAGTTACGCGTTAGCAGATGAGCAGTTCTTC
.,TRBJ2-2,TRBV10-3,TRBD1,CATRSGQGGPGELFF,TGTGCCACACGGTCGGGACAGGGTGGACCCGGGGAGCTGTTTTTT
few,TRBJ2-7,TRBV29-1,.,CSVERGFGDEQYF,TGCAGCGTTGAGCGGGGCTTCGGAGACGAGCAGTACTTC
.,TRBJ2-3,TRBV6-6,.,CAAQGPGDTQYF,TGTGCCGCACAGGGTCCGGGAGATACGCAGTATTTT
.,TRBJ1-4,TRBV11-2,.,CASSSQDWTEKLFF,TGTGCCAGCAGCTCACAGGACTGGACTGAAAAACTGTTTTTT
.,TRBJ2-7,TRBV11-2,TRBD2,CASSLLGLGTSGNYEQYF,TGTGCCAGCAGCTTACTAGGTCTTGGGACTAGCGGGAACTACGAGCAGTACTTC
.,TRBJ1-4,TRBV12-3/TRBV12-4,.,CASSSGGEKLFF,TGTGCCAGCAGTTCTGGGGGGGAAAAACTGTTTTTT
.,TRBJ2-5,TRBV10-3,TRBD2,CVSSTGLAGEGETQYF,TGTGTCTCCTCTACGGGACTAGCGGGAGAAGGGGAGACCCAGTACTTC
.,TRBJ2-7,TRBV11-2,.,CASTNSPTSEQYF,TGTGCCAGCACTAACTCACCCACCTCCGAGCAGTACTTC
.,TRBJ1-1,TRBV6-5,.,CASSYRDKNTEAFF,TGTGCCAGCAGTTACCGGGACAAAAACACTGAAGCTTTCTTT
.,TRBJ2-5,TRBV6-5,TRBD1,CARSYRAVGQGETQYF,TGTGCCAGGAGTTACCGGGCGGTGGGACAGGGGGAGACCCAGTACTTC
.,TRBJ1-1,TRBV6-5,.,CASNDGYTEDFF,TGTGCCAGCAACGACGGTTACACTGAAGATTTCTTT
many,TRBJ1-5,TRBV29-1,.,CSVGDQKQPQHF,TGCAGCGTTGGGGACCAGAAACAGCCCCAGCATTTT
.,TRBJ2-7,TRBV6-5,.,CASRGGTGVYEQYF,TGTGCCAGCAGGGGGGGGACAGGAGTCTACGAGCAGTACTTC
.,TRBJ1-1,TRBV4-2,.,CASSQELWNTEAFF,TGTGCCAGCAGCCAAGAATTGTGGAACACTGAAGCTTTCTTT
many,TRBJ2-2,TRBV29-1,.,CSARGGPSTGELFF,TGCAGCGCGAGGGGGGGCCCCAGCACCGGGGAGCTGTTTTTT
.,TRBJ1-2,TRBV6-6,.,CASSYLKPNYGYTF,TGTGCCAGCAGTTACCTTAAGCCTAACTATGGCTACACCTTC
few,TRBJ2-7,TRBV6-6,.,CASSSTGPSSYEQYF,TGTGCCAGCAGTTCCACGGGACCGAGCTCCTACGAGCAGTACTTC
few,TRBJ2-1,TRBV12-5,.,CASALSHFERRALNNEQFF,TGTGCTAGTGCCCTCTCCCATTTTGAGAGGAGGGCCCTTAACAATGAGCAGTTCTTC
.,TRBJ2-7,TRBV28,.,CASSAGTSYEQYF,TGTGCCAGCAGTGCCGGGACCTCCTACGAGCAGTACTTC
.,TRBJ1-4,TRBV5-4,TRBD1,CASSLAGGNEKLFF,TGTGCCAGCAGCTTGGCAGGGGGAAATGAAAAACTGTTTTTT
many,TRBJ2-1,TRBV11-3,TRBD2,CASSFSGGRDNEQFF,TGTGCCAGCAGCTTTTCGGGAGGGAGAGACAATGAGCAGTTCTTC
.,TRBJ2-1,TRBV11-2,TRBD2,CASSLGASGRRSYNERFF,TGTGCCAGCAGCTTAGGGGCTAGCGGGAGACGCTCCTACAATGAGCGGTTCTTC
few,TRBJ1-2,TRBV29-1,TRBD1,CSVVEQGAYGYTF,TGTAGCGTTGTGGAACAGGGGGCATATGGCTACACCTTC
.,TRBJ1-1,TRBV12-5,TRBD1,CASGFGQGEAIF,TGTGCTAGTGGTTTCGGACAGGGTGAAGCTATCTTT
few,TRBJ1-5,TRBV6-6,.,CASSYLDSSRNQPQHF,TGTGCCAGCAGTTACTTAGACTCCTCACGGAATCAGCCCCAGCATTTT
many,TRBJ2-7,TRBV29-1,TRBD2,CSVTGLAHEQYF,TGCAGCGTTACCGGACTAGCACACGAGCAGTACTTC
.,TRBJ2-5,TRBV5-1,.,CASSLSGGYQETQYF,TGCGCCAGCAGCTTGTCAGGGGGGTACCAAGAGACCCAGTACTTC
.,TRBJ2-5,TRBV14,.,CASSQDGETQYF,TGTGCCAGCAGCCAAGACGGAGAGACCCAGTACTTC
.,TRBJ1-1,TRBV19,.,CASRKQGLNTEAFF,TGTGCCAGTAGGAAACAGGGCTTGAACACTGAAGCTTTCTTT
.,TRBJ1-1,TRBV7-8,.,CASSLDPMNTEAFF,TGTGCCAGCAGCTTGGACCCGATGAACACTGAAGCTTTCTTT
.,TRBJ2-5,TRBV11-2,TRBD2,CAGSPASGRAIKTQYF,TGCGCCGGCAGCCCAGCTAGCGGGAGGGCCATAAAGACCCAGTACTTC
.,TRBJ2-7,TRBV12-3/TRBV12-4,.,CASRPRGGGNYEQYF,TGTGCCAGCAGGCCACGAGGAGGGGGGAACTACGAGCAGTACTTC
.,TRBJ2-1,TRBV7-9,TRBD2,CASSKGLAGGSYNEQFF,TGTGCCAGCAGTAAGGGACTAGCGGGCGGCTCCTACAATGAGCAGTTCTTC